This T cell receptor (beta chain) was obtained from a study of human T cells and chemical hapten exposure. This clonotype was recorded a few times. This CDR3 has 16 residues. Trimming left V 5 bases short and J 0 bases short, with 17 bases between. Germline V gene data show CDR1 as DFQATT and CDR2 as SNEGSKA (reference sequence). Time point in this sample: healthy volunteer bleed at 6 weeks. Extraction yielded total RNA from whole blood (unfractionated). TCRdb itself ran the RACE reads through MiXCR, one entry per CDR3 protein. The sample yields approximately 84,000 distinct CDR3 sequences, around 8.7% seen once.

The sample taken for sequencing was whole blood. The V call is TRBV20-1, the J call TRBJ1-5, with a weak D call TRBD1 (6 bases). This TCR was recovered from a male donor in good health. Some clones in this sample may be carry-over from other donors' samples. CDR3: CSALSRDTLSNQPQHF. Here the CDR3 DNA reads TGCAGTGCTCTAAGCAGGGACACCCTTAGCAATCAGCCCCAGCATTTT.